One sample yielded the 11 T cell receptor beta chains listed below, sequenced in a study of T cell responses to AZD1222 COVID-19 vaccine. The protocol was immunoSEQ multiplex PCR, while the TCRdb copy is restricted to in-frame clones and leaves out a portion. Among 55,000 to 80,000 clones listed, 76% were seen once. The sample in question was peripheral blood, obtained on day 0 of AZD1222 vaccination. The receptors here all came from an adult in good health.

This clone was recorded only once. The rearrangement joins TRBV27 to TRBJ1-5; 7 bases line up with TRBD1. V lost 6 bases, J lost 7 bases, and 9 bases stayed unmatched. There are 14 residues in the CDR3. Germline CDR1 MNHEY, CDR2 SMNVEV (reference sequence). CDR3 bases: TGTGCCAGCAGCTTTCGGACAGGAGGACAGCCCCAGCATTTT. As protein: CASSFRTGGQPQHF.

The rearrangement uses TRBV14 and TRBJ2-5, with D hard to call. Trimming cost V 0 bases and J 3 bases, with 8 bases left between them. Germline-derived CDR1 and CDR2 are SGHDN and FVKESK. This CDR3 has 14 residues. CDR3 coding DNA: TGTGCCAGCAGCCAAGATCCAGGAGAAGAGACCCAGTACTTC. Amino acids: CASSQDPGEETQYF.

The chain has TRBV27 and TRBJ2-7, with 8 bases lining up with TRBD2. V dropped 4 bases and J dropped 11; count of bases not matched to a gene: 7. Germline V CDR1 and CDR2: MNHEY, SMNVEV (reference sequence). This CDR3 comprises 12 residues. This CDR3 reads CASSSTSGREYF. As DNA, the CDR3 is TGTGCCAGCAGTTCTACTAGCGGACGGGAGTACTTC.

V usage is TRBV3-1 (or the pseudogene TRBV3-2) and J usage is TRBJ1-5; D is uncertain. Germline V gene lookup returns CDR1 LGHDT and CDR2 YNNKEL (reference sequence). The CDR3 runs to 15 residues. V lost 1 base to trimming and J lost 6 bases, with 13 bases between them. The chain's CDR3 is CASSQGLYEAQPQHF. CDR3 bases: TGTGCCAGCAGCCAAGGCCTTTACGAGGCTCAGCCCCAGCATTTT.

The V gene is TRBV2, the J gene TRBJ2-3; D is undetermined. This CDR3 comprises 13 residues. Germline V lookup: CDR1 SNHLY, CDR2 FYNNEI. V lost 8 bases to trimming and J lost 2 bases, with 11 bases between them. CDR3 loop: CASLGQFTDTQYF. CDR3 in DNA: TGTGCCAGCTTAGGGCAATTCACAGATACGCAGTATTTT.

CDR3 amino acids: CASSLGAGSTLGYTF. In DNA form, the CDR3 reads TGTGCCAGCAGCCTGGGGGCAGGGAGTACGTTAGGCTACACCTTC. The genes are TRBV5-6 and TRBJ1-2; D is perhaps TRBD1 (6 bases). The germline gives CDR1 SGHDT, CDR2 YYEEEE. Trimming removed 4 bases from V and 8 bases from J, with 21 bases in between. This CDR3 has 15 amino acids.

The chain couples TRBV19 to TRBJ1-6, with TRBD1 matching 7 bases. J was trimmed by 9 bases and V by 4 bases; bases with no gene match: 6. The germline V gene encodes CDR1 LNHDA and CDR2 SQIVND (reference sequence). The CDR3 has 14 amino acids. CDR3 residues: CASSRDRDGSPLHF. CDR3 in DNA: TGTGCCAGTAGTAGAGACAGGGATGGTTCACCCCTCCACTTT.

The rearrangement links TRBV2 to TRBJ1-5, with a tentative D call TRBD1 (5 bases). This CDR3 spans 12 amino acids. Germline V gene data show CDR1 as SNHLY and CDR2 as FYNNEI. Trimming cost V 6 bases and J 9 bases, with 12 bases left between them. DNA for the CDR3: TGTGCCAGCAGAACAGGCGATCGGCCCCAGCATTTT. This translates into CASRTGDRPQHF.

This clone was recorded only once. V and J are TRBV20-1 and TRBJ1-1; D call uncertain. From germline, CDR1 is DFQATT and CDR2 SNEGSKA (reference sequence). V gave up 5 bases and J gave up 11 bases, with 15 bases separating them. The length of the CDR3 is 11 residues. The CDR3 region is CSAGEGKRAFF. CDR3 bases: TGCAGTGCTGGGGAAGGGAAAAGGGCTTTCTTT.

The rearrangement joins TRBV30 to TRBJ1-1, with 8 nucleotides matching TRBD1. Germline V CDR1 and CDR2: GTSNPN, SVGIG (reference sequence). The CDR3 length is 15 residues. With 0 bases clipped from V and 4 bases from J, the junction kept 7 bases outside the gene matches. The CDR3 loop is CAWSVQWTGSTEAFF. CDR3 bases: TGTGCCTGGAGTGTACAGTGGACAGGGAGCACTGAAGCTTTCTTT. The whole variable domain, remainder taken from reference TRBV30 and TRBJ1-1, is SQTIHQWPATLVQPVGSPLSLECTVEGTSNPNLYWYRQAAGRGLQLLFYSVGIGQISSEVPQNLSASRPQDRQFILSSKKLLLSDSGFYLCAWSVQWTGSTEAFFGQGTRLTVV.

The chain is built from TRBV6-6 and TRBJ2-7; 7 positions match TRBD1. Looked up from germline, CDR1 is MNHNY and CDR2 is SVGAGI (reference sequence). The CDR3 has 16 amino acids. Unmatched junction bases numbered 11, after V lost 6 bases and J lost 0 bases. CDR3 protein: CASSLGQAGASYEQYF. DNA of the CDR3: TGTGCCAGCAGCCTCGGACAGGCCGGGGCCTCCTACGAGCAGTACTTC.